This TCR beta chain was retrieved from a study of blood T cell repertoires in COVID-19. For the study at large: There were acute and convalescent COVID-19 samples, and they came from the United States, Italy and Spain. PBMCs, B-cell-depleted T cells, or T cells were the source of the cDNA or gDNA that made up the material.

The CDR3 has 15 amino acids. The germline gives CDR1 SGHVS, CDR2 FQNEAQ. J lost 7 bases, V lost 3 bases, and 6 bases had no gene match. Produced via immunoSEQ multiplex PCR; TCRdb's table is partial and in-frame only. Of around 150,000 clones listed, 90% to 95% are singletons. The sample taken for sequencing was peripheral blood. This rearrangement joins TRBV7-8 to TRBJ1-1; 12 nucleotides match TRBD1. The receptor's source is a woman aged 45-65 years with acute or convalescent COVID-19. The chain's CDR3 is CASSFPGTGGDEAFF. The CDR3 region has the DNA TGTGCCAGCAGCTTTCCCGGGACAGGGGGCGATGAAGCTTTCTTT.